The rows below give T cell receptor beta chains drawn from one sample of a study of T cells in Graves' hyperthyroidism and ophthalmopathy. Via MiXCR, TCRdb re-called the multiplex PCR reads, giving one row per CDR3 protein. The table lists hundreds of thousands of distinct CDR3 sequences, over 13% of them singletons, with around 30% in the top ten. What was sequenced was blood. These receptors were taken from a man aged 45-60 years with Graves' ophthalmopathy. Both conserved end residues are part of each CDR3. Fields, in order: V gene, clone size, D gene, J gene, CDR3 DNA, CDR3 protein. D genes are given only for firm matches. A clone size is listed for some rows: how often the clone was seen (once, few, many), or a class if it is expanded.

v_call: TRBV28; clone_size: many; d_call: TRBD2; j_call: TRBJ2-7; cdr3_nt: TGTGCCAGCAGTTATCTGGGGAGCGGGAGACCCCACGAGCAGTACTTC; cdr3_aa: CASSYLGSGRPHEQYF
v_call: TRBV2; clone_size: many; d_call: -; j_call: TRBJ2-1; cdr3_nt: TGTGCCAGCAGTGAAGGGGAGTACAATGAGCAGTTCTTC; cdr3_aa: CASSEGEYNEQFF
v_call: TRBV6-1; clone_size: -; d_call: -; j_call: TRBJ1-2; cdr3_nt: TGTGCCAGCAGCCGAAGGACCTCCATGGGTGGCTACACCTTC; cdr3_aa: CASSRRTSMGGYTF
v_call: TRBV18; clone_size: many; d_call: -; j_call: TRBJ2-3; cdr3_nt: TGTGCCAGCTCATCCAAGCACACAGATACGCAGTATTTT; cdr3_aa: CASSSKHTDTQYF
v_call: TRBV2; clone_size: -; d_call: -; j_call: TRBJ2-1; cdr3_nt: TGTGCCAGCAGTGATGATCCCTACTACAATGAGCAGTTCTTC; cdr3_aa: CASSDDPYYNEQFF
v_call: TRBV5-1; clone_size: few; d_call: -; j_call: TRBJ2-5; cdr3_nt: TGCGCCAGCAGCCCCGTTTCGGCACAAGAGACCCAGTACTTC; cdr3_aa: CASSPVSAQETQYF
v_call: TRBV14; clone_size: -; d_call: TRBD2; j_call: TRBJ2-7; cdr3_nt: TGTGCCAGCAGCCAAGATCCGATTCGGCGGGAGGGCCAGGAGGAGCAGTACTTC; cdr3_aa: CASSQDPIRREGQEEQYF
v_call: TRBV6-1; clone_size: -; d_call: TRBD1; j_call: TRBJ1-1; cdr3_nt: TGTGCCAGCACTAGACAGGGTGGTGATGATTTCTTT; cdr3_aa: CASTRQGGDDFF
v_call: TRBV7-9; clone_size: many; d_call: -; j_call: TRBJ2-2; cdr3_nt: TGTGCCAGCAGGCCCACCGGGGAGCTGTTTTTT; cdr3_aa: CASRPTGELFF
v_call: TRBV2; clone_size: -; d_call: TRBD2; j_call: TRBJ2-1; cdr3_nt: TGTGCCAGCAGCTTAGCGGGAGTTTGGAATGAGCAGTTCTTC; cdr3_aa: CASSLAGVWNEQFF
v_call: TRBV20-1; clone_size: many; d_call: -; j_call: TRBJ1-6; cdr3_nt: TGCAGTGCTGGATTACAGGGCAGGACTAATTCACCCCTCCACTTT; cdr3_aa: CSAGLQGRTNSPLHF
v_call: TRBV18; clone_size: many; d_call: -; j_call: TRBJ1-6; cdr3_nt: TGTGCCAGCTCACCTGACAGATATAATTCACCCCTCCACTTT; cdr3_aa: CASSPDRYNSPLHF
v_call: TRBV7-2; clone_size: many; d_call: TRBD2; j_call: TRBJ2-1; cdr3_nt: TGTGCCAGCAGCTTAGTTGGGACTACCTACTACAATGAGCAGTTCTTC; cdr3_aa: CASSLVGTTYYNEQFF
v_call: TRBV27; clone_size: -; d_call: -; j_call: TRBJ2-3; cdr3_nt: TGTGCCAGCAGTATAAGCGCCTTCGCAGATACGCAGTATTTT; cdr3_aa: CASSISAFADTQYF
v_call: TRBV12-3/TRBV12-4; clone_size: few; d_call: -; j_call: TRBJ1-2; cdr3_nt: TGTGCCAGCAGCTACGACAGCTCGAGGGGCTACACCTTC; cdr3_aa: CASSYDSSRGYTF
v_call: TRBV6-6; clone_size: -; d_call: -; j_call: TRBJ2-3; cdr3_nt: TGTGCCAGCAGTTACTCTATGCTCTCAGATACGCAGTATTTT; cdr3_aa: CASSYSMLSDTQYF
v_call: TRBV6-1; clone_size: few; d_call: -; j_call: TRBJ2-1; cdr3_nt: TGTGCCAGCAGTCCTCCTCCGTATAGCTCCTACAATGAGCAGTTCTTC; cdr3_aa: CASSPPPYSSYNEQFF